Listed here are 6 T cell receptor beta chains from one sample, sequenced in a study of CD4 T cells in relation to SARS-CoV-2 and coronaviruses (dated by TCRdb to the early 2020s). The antigens these receptors bind are not known. The library was built by means of the immunoSEQ multiplex PCR assay. TCRdb limited this immuneACCESS table to in-frame rearrangements with V and J called. A share of clones is missing; checked studies link under half to unresolved V genes, and the rest is unexplained. Recorded for this sample are tens of thousands of clones; about three quarters of them occurred a single time. The ten largest clones take up less than 3% of the sample. Sequencing input: memory CD4+ T cells from PBMCs, cultured in vitro. The cell subset or site tag for this specimen amounts to: memory (non-naive) CD4+ T cells. These receptors were obtained from an adult with COVID-19.

The chain joins TRBV19 to TRBJ2-5, with 7 bases fitting TRBD2. V was clipped by 6 bases and J by 4 bases; unmatched bases: 5. Looked up from germline, CDR1 is LNHDA and CDR2 is SQIVND (reference sequence). The CDR3 loop spans 13 amino acids. As DNA, the CDR3 is TGTGCCAGTAGGGGGGGGTACCGAGAGACCCAGTACTTC. Translation: CASRGGYRETQYF. The complete variable domain, with remaining parts taken from reference TRBV19 and TRBJ2-5, reads DGGITQSPKYLFRKEGQNVTLSCEQNLNHDAMYWYRQDPGQGLRLIYYSQIVNDFQKGDIAEGYSVSREKKESFPLTVTSAQKNPTAFYLCASRGGYRETQYFGPGTRLLVL.

The chain recombines TRBV10-3 with TRBJ2-3, with 12 bases that match TRBD2. In germline, CDR1 is ENHRY, CDR2 SYGVKD. With V trimmed by 1 base and J by 2 bases, 10 bases remained unmatched. CDR3 length: 19 amino acids. The CDR3 DNA is TGTGCCATCAGTGAGTGGCTAGCGGGAGGGCCAAGCCTCACAGATACGCAGTATTTT. This encodes CAISEWLAGGPSLTDTQYF.

The chain is built from TRBV12-1 and TRBJ2-1; the tabulated D call, TRBD2, remains unverified against the DNA. TRBV12-1 is tagged as a pseudogene. This CDR3 comprises 20 residues. CDR3 in amino acids: CASSVTSGIIYTYSYNEQFF. The CDR3 bases are TGTGCCAGCAGCGTGACTAGCGGGATCATTTATACCTATTCCTACAATGAGCAGTTCTTC.

The chain combines TRBV7-2 with TRBJ2-1; possible D gene TRBD2, 7 bases. Germline values: CDR1 SGHTA, CDR2 FQGNSA. The CDR3 has 14 amino acids. Trimming cost V 5 bases and J 13 bases, with 21 bases left between them. As DNA, the CDR3 is TGTGCCAGCAGCCACGGTTCGGCGGGGGCCGGCCAGTTCTTC. Its protein product is CASSHGSAGAGQFF.

V usage is TRBV7-9 and J usage is TRBJ2-7; D tentatively reads TRBD1 or TRBD2 (6 bases each). The germline V gene has CDR1 SEHNR and CDR2 FQNEAQ (reference sequence). Between the trimmed V and J ends, which lost 1 base and 5 bases, there was a span of 15 bases. This CDR3 has 15 amino acids. As DNA, the CDR3 is TGTGCCAGCAGCTTAGGTCGGGGGCCGATGAACGAGCAGTACTTC. Protein product: CASSLGRGPMNEQYF. Filled out from reference TRBV7-9 and TRBJ2-7, the complete variable domain reads DTGVSQNPRHKITKRGQNVTFRCDPISEHNRLYWYRQTLGQGPEFLTYFQNEAQLEKSRLLSDRFSAERPKGSFSTLEIQRTEQGDSAMYLCASSLGRGPMNEQYFGPGTRLTVT.

CDR3 residues: CASSLRGGETQYF. The CDR3 DNA sequence: TGCGCCAGCAGCCTTAGGGGTGGAGAGACCCAGTACTTC. The chain joins TRBV4-1 to TRBJ2-5; tentative D call: TRBD1 (5 bases). V lost 4 bases and J 4 bases, leaving 10 bases between the germline ends. The CDR3 consists of 13 residues. CDR1 and CDR2 (germline): MGHRA, YSYEKL.